One and the same sample provided the 30 T cell receptor beta chains below, sequenced in a study of T-cell reconstitution after alpha-beta-depleted transplantation in children. Using unique molecular identifiers, the investigators prepared the TCRbeta library. TCRdb analysed the PCR reads with MiXCR anew, one entry per CDR3 protein. The sample consists of about 900,000 distinct CDR3 sequences, about 26% of them appearing once. Sample: PBMCs, mostly from graft donor cells, taken 360 days after TCRalphabeta/CD19-depleted stem cell transplant. The receptors come from a boy younger than two who had a stem cell transplant for SCID, so the T cells may come from the graft donor.

The CDR3 here is CSANGPGLFGEQYF. DNA for the CDR3: TGCAGTGCTAATGGTCCAGGGCTGTTCGGCGAGCAGTACTTC. The genes are TRBV20-1 and TRBJ2-7; D possibly corresponds to TRBD1 (5 bases). The germline CDR1 and CDR2 sequences are DFQATT and SNEGSKA (reference sequence). This CDR3 comprises 14 residues. V dropped 4 bases and J dropped 6 bases, with 19 bases sitting between them.

The J gene is TRBJ2-3, the V gene TRBV24-1; maybe TRBD1 (7 bases). This CDR3 comprises 13 residues. In germline, CDR1 is KGHDR, CDR2 SFDVKD. Trimming pared 12 bases from V and 6 bases from J, leaving 18 bases between. The CDR3 loop reads CASGGGGGDTQYF. The DNA for the CDR3 is TGTGCCTCCGGAGGAGGGGGCGGGGATACGCAGTATTTT.

There are a few counts of this clonotype. The rearrangement uses TRBV20-1 and TRBJ2-5; 9 bases line up with TRBD2. V was pared by 3 bases and J by 5 bases, with 4 bases of the junction left unmatched. In germline, CDR1 is DFQATT, CDR2 SNEGSKA (reference sequence). The CDR3 is made up of 13 amino acids. The CDR3 reads CSARELAGETQYF. CDR3 bases: TGCAGTGCTAGGGAGCTAGCGGGGGAGACCCAGTACTTC.

The CDR3 nucleotides are TGTGCCAGCAGTGATGACTCCCTCCCTGACTACTTC. Its protein product is CASSDDSLPDYF. The rearrangement joins TRBV2 to TRBJ2-7; D gene uncertain. The germline V gene encodes CDR1 SNHLY and CDR2 FYNNEI. The CDR3 totals 12 residues. The V gene lost 3 bases and the J gene lost 13 bases, with 16 bases spanning the gap.

The J gene is TRBJ2-2, the V gene TRBV27; 12 bases line up with TRBD2. CDR1 MNHEY and CDR2 SMNVEV come from the germline V gene (reference sequence). The ends lost 4 bases at V and 5 bases at J; junction bases unmatched: 2. The CDR3 is made up of 15 amino acids. The CDR3 DNA reads TGTGCCAGCAGTTCTACTAGCGGGGGGACCGGGGAGCTGTTTTTT. It is translated as CASSSTSGGTGELFF.

The chain recombines TRBV5-6 with TRBJ2-1; D might be TRBD2 (6 bases). The CDR3 is 16 residues long. The V gene's germline CDR1 is SGHDT and CDR2 YYEEEE. The germline V and J ends were trimmed by 1 base and 1 base, with 12 bases remaining between them. DNA for the CDR3: TGTGCCAGCAGCTTGCTACGACTAGGGTCCTACAATGAGCAGTTCTTC. Amino acids: CASSLLRLGSYNEQFF.

DNA of the CDR3: TGTGCCAGCAGTTTCCAGCGGGGGGGCCGCGAGACCCAGTACTTC. Translated: CASSFQRGGRETQYF. The rearrangement links TRBV27 to TRBJ2-5; 10 nucleotides match TRBD2. J was trimmed by 5 bases and V by 3 bases; bases with no gene match: 6. Germline lookup yields CDR1 MNHEY and CDR2 SMNVEV (reference sequence). The CDR3 is 15 amino acids.

This clonotype occurred once. Relative to the germline gene, one junction end is altered; a read error may explain this. V gene TRBV3-1 combines with J gene TRBJ1-1; 7 bases are a match to TRBD1. CDR3 size: 15 residues. Germline-derived CDR1 and CDR2 are LGHDT and YNNKEL (reference sequence). The CDR3 region has the DNA TGTGCCAGCAGCCAAGGCTCGGACAGGCAGGCTGATGCTTTCTTT. Its protein is CASSQGSDRQADAFF.

CDR3 sequence reads: CASSYSPGAEKLFF. The CDR3 nucleotides are TGTGCCAGCAGCTATAGCCCCGGGGCCGAAAAACTGTTTTTT. V gene TRBV11-1 combines with J gene TRBJ1-4; D is perhaps TRBD1 (5 bases). Germline values: CDR1 SGHAT, CDR2 FQDESV (reference sequence). The CDR3 sequence is 14 residues long. Trimming left V 4 bases short and J 8 bases short, with 14 bases between.

This clonotype came up a few times. The V gene is TRBV5-1, the J gene TRBJ1-1; possible D gene TRBD1, 5 bases. With 1 base removed from V and 4 bases from J, the gap between germline ends came to 11 bases. CDR1 SGHRS and CDR2 YFSETQ come from the germline V gene. The CDR3 runs 14 residues. CDR3 region: CASSLSAGSTEAFF. For the CDR3, the DNA is TGCGCCAGCAGCTTGAGTGCAGGGTCCACTGAAGCTTTCTTT.

Only a few counts were recorded for this clonotype. The CDR3 nucleotides read TGTGCCAGCAGCCAAGAAGTGGTGGCACTTCCAGAGACCCAGTACTTC. It encodes CASSQEVVALPETQYF. This chain joins TRBV4-2 and TRBJ2-5, with D hard to call. CDR1 LGHNA and CDR2 YNFKEQ come from the germline V gene. This CDR3 spans 16 amino acids. V was cut by 0 bases and J by 4 bases, with 15 bases left in between.

The chain recombines TRBV7-6 with TRBJ2-3; 7 bases agree with TRBD1. Germline V gene lookup returns CDR1 SGHVS and CDR2 FNYEAQ. V shed 2 bases and J 4 bases; nucleotides not matched to a gene: 6. The CDR3 is 15 amino acids. The CDR3 region is CASSLSQGLSDTQYF. CDR3 DNA sequence: TGTGCCAGCAGCTTATCACAGGGGTTGTCAGATACGCAGTATTTT.

The CDR3 loop reads CSSRGGQGTDTQYF. CDR3 DNA sequence: TGCAGCTCCCGGGGGGGACAGGGCACAGATACGCAGTATTTT. The chain carries TRBV29-1 and TRBJ2-3, with D perhaps TRBD1 or TRBD2 (8 bases each). Per germline, CDR1 SQVTM and CDR2 ANQGSEA. V lost 8 bases and J 1 base, leaving 16 bases between the germline ends. This CDR3 has 14 amino acids.

This clonotype turned up a few times. The V and J genes are TRBV5-5 and TRBJ2-6; D might be TRBD1 or TRBD2, each matching 5 bases. Trimming cost V 2 bases and J 0 bases, with 15 bases left between them. Germline lookup yields CDR1 SGHKS and CDR2 YYEKEE (reference sequence). There are 18 residues in the CDR3. The CDR3 nucleotides are TGTGCCAGCAGCTTTGAGAGGGGAATACTCTCTGGGGCCAACGTCCTGACTTTC. It encodes CASSFERGILSGANVLTF.

This clonotype appeared a single time. The chain recombines TRBV12-3 or TRBV12-4 with TRBJ1-1, with D uncertain. The length of the CDR3 is 12 residues. V was shortened by 6 bases and J by 10 bases, with 15 bases between the two germline ends. The CDR3 loop is CASRLPGRPAFF. The CDR3 DNA sequence: TGTGCCAGCAGACTCCCGGGCCGCCCAGCTTTCTTT.

Notes on this clonotype: A read error may account for a junction end that differs from germline. This sequence joins TRBV27 and TRBJ2-5; D is possibly TRBD2 (7 bases). Germline CDR1 is MNHEY and CDR2 is SMNVEV (reference sequence). CDR3 length equals 15 residues. The CDR3 bases are TGTGCCAGCAGCCCAACTCGGGGGGCGCGGAATGCCGGGGACTTC. Translating it yields CASSPTRGARNAGDF.

This clonotype was observed many times. The chain couples TRBV7-2 to TRBJ2-7; no reliable D call. V lost 2 bases and J lost 4, with 6 bases in between. The CDR3 spans 12 residues. Germline values: CDR1 SGHTA, CDR2 FQGNSA. The CDR3 bases are TGTGCCAGCAGCTTATACGGGTACGAGCAGTACTTC. Translated: CASSLYGYEQYF.

This clonotype was counted only a few times. The chain recombines TRBV27 with TRBJ2-2; a weak D match, TRBD1 (5 bases). The CDR3 runs 16 residues. CDR1 and CDR2 from the germline V gene are MNHEY and SMNVEV (reference sequence). Trimming pared 6 bases from V and 7 bases from J, leaving 21 bases between. CDR3 sequence reads: CASSPLGKGKDGELFF. The DNA of the CDR3 is TGTGCCAGCAGCCCCTTGGGGAAGGGGAAGGACGGGGAGCTGTTTTTT.

The J gene is TRBJ2-7, the V gene TRBV7-6, with D uncertain. This CDR3 has 15 residues. The germline V and J ends were trimmed by 5 bases and 2 bases, with 16 bases remaining between them. CDR1 and CDR2 (germline): SGHVS, FNYEAQ. CDR3 amino acids: CASSPRTKVAYEQYF. The CDR3 DNA sequence: TGTGCCAGCAGCCCCCGTACTAAGGTCGCCTACGAGCAGTACTTC.

Written as DNA, the CDR3 is TGTGCCAGCAGGGTGGGGACAGGGCACAATGAGCAGTTCTTC. This codes for CASRVGTGHNEQFF. The chain joins TRBV12-3 or TRBV12-4 to TRBJ2-1, with 9 bases aligning to TRBD1. V shed 6 bases and J 5 bases; nucleotides not matched to a gene: 5. The CDR3 length is 14 residues.

The count of this clonotype is one. The rearrangement joins TRBV9 to TRBJ1-1, with a weak D call TRBD1 (6 bases). V was cut by 0 bases and J by 3 bases, with 15 bases left in between. Looked up from germline, CDR1 is SGDLS and CDR2 is YYNGEE. The CDR3 totals 16 residues. In DNA, the CDR3 is TGTGCCAGCAGCGTAGTGCCGGGGGCCGGGGACACTGAAGCTTTCTTT. This gives the protein CASSVVPGAGDTEAFF. Looking up the rest from reference TRBV9 and TRBJ1-1 gives the full variable domain: DSGVTQTPKHLITATGQRVTLRCSPRSGDLSVYWYQQSLDQGLQFLIQYYNGEERAKGNILERFSAQQFPDLHSELNLSSLELGDSALYFCASSVVPGAGDTEAFFGQGTRLTVV.

This clonotype appeared a few times. Here the CDR3 DNA reads TGTGCCATCAGTGAGTCGACAGTTCAGCCCCAGCATTTT. This translates into CAISESTVQPQHF. The chain uses TRBV10-3 and TRBJ1-5; weak D call: TRBD1 (5 bases). The length of the CDR3 is 13 residues. V was shortened by 0 bases and J by 6 bases, with 6 bases between the two germline ends. Germline-derived CDR1 and CDR2 are ENHRY and SYGVKD.

This clonotype was detected ten times or more. The chain joins TRBV11-1 to TRBJ1-1; D possibly corresponds to TRBD1 (5 bases). The ends were cut back, 6 bases at V and 8 bases at J, with 19 bases in the middle. In germline, CDR1 is SGHAT, CDR2 FQDESV (reference sequence). This CDR3 is built from 14 residues. The CDR3 DNA reads as TGTGCCAGCAGTTTGCTTGAAGGGGACGGGGAAGCTTTCTTT. Amino acid sequence: CASSLLEGDGEAFF.

This clonotype showed up just a few times. The V gene is TRBV12-3 or TRBV12-4, the J gene TRBJ1-6; 9 bases agree with TRBD1. V trimming: 4 bases; J trimming: 10 bases; junction bases outside the gene matches: 11. CDR3 length: 16 amino acids. CDR3 sequence (DNA): TGTGCCAGCAGTTCTCATGCCGGGACAGGGCTCTCACCCCTCCACTTT. It encodes CASSSHAGTGLSPLHF.

The V and J genes are TRBV6-2 or TRBV6-3 and TRBJ2-1; D is perhaps TRBD2 (7 bases). The germline V and J ends were trimmed by 8 bases and 8 bases, with 16 bases remaining between them. The germline V gene encodes CDR1 MNHEY and CDR2 SVGEGT. CDR3 size: 13 residues. In DNA form, the CDR3 reads TGTGCCAGCTCGCGGGGGCTTTGGCATGAGCAGTTCTTC. Encoded protein: CASSRGLWHEQFF.

CDR3 loop: CSARPGGAAGELFF. CDR3 nucleotides: TGCAGTGCTAGGCCTGGGGGGGCGGCCGGGGAGCTGTTTTTT. The chain combines TRBV20-1 with TRBJ2-2; maybe TRBD2 (7 bases). CDR1 is DFQATT, CDR2 SNEGSKA, per germline (reference sequence). The germline V and J ends were trimmed by 3 bases and 6 bases, with 14 bases remaining between them. This CDR3 is 14 amino acids long.

The genes are TRBV5-1 and TRBJ2-5; D gene unclear. Germline loops: CDR1 SGHRS, CDR2 YFSETQ. The germline V and J ends were trimmed by 0 bases and 6 bases, with 15 bases remaining between them. CDR3 length: 15 residues. The CDR3 nucleotides read TGCGCCAGCAGCTTGGATGGGATTGGGCGTCAGACCCAGTACTTC. Translating gives CASSLDGIGRQTQYF.

This clonotype was seen a few times. J is TRBJ2-3 and V is TRBV12-3 or TRBV12-4; D gene unclear. The CDR3 is 16 amino acids. Trimming took 1 base from V and 4 from J, leaving 15 bases between them. In DNA form, the CDR3 reads TGTGCCAGCAGTTTAGAAGATAGTGGGTACCCAGATACGCAGTATTTT. It yields the protein CASSLEDSGYPDTQYF.

This clonotype was found a few times. The chain is built from TRBV24-1 and TRBJ2-2; maybe TRBD2 (5 bases). The CDR3 is 16 residues long. Germline CDR1 reads KGHDR; CDR2 reads SFDVKD. V lost 4 bases, J lost 4 bases, and 15 bases lay in between. The CDR3 DNA sequence: TGTGCCACCAGTGACCCTGGGAGCCGGCGCACCGGGGAGCTGTTTTTT. It translates to CATSDPGSRRTGELFF.

The chain joins TRBV29-1 to TRBJ2-7; D not resolved. The V end was cut by 5 bases, the J end by 5 bases, with 10 bases between. Looked up from germline, CDR1 is SQVTM and CDR2 is ANQGSEA. The CDR3 loop spans 11 amino acids. CDR3 sequence: CSVQAVHEQYF. The DNA of the CDR3 is TGCAGCGTTCAGGCAGTACACGAGCAGTACTTC.